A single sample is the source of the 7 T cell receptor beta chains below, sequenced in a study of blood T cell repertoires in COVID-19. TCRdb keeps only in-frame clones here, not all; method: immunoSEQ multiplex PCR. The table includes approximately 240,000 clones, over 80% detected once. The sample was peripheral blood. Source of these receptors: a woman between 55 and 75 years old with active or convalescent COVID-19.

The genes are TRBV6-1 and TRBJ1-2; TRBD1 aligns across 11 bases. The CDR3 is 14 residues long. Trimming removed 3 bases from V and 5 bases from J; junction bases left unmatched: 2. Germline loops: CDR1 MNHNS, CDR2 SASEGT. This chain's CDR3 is CASSDWDRGYGYTF. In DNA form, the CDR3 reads TGTGCCAGCAGTGATTGGGACAGGGGGTATGGCTACACCTTC.

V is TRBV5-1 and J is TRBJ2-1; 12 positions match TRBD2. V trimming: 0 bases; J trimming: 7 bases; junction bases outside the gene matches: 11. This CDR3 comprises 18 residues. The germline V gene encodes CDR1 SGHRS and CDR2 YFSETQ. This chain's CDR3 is CASSLELAGGLTLNEQFF. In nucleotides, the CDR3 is TGCGCCAGCAGCTTGGAGCTAGCGGGAGGGCTCACACTTAATGAGCAGTTCTTC.

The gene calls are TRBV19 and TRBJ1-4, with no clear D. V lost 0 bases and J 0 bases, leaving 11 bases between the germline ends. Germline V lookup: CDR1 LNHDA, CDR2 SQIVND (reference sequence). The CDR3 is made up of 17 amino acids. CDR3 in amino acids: CASSIEVRRATNEKLFF. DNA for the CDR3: TGTGCCAGTAGTATAGAAGTGAGGCGTGCAACTAATGAAAAACTGTTTTTT. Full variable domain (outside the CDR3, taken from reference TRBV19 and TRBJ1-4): DGGITQSPKYLFRKEGQNVTLSCEQNLNHDAMYWYRQDPGQGLRLIYYSQIVNDFQKGDIAEGYSVSREKKESFPLTVTSAQKNPTAFYLCASSIEVRRATNEKLFFGSGTQLSVL.

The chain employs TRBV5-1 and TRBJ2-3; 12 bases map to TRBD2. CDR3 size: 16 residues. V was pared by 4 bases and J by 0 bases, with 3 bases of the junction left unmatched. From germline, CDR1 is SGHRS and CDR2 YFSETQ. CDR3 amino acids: CASSHGLAGSTDTQYF. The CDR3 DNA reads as TGCGCCAGCAGCCACGGACTAGCGGGGAGCACAGATACGCAGTATTTT.

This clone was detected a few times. The CDR3: CASSLSGTSGSHTDTQYF. The CDR3 nucleotides read TGTGCCAGCAGCCTATCCGGGACTAGCGGGAGCCACACAGATACGCAGTATTTT. This chain links TRBV7-2 with TRBJ2-3, with TRBD2 matching 14 bases. Germline V gene data show CDR1 as SGHTA and CDR2 as FQGNSA. J was trimmed by 2 bases and V by 5 bases; bases with no gene match: 9. This CDR3 has 18 amino acids.

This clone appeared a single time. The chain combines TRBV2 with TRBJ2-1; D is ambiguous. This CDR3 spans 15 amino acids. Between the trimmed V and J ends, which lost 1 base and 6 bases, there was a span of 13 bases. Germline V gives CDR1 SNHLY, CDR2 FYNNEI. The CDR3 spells CASSEDGGQFNEQFF. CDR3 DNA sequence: TGTGCCAGCAGTGAAGACGGCGGTCAGTTCAATGAGCAGTTCTTC.

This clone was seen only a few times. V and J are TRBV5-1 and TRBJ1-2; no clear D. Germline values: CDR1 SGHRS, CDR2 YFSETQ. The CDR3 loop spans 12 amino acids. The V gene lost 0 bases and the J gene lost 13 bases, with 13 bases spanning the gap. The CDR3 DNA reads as TGCGCCAGCAGCTTGGGAGGGATTGGCGGCACCTTC. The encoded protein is CASSLGGIGGTF.